Sequencing of this T cell receptor (beta chain) was carried out in a study of T cells in localized non-small cell lung cancer. The CDR3 has 15 residues. Trimming took off 3 bases at V and 0 bases at J, with 9 bases between the two ends. CDR1 and CDR2 (germline): GTSNPN, SVGIG (reference sequence). General study findings and limits: Uninvolved adjacent lung had the highest recorded T cell clonality, with tumor below it.

Measured with immunoSEQ multiplex PCR; TCRdb has only the in-frame clones, and not every one. The repertoire holds 55,000 to 80,000 clones, 70% to 90% seen once, with about 14% in the top ten. This clone was observed a handful of times. Its matching antigen is unknown. In the same sample, other DNA sequences code for this CDR3. The rearrangement joins TRBV30 to TRBJ2-6; D is ambiguous. The receptor was derived from a female donor of 60 years or more with stage I lung adenocarcinoma. Here the sequenced sample was peripheral blood, taken before any cancer treatment. The CDR3 region has the DNA TGTGCCTGGAGGGCACACCGCTCTGGGGCCAACGTCCTGACTTTC. It encodes CAWRAHRSGANVLTF.